Each of the 13 T cell receptor beta chains below was sequenced from the same sample in a study of T cell responses to AZD1222 COVID-19 vaccine. TCRdb's copy holds only in-frame clones and misses some; the assay was immunoSEQ multiplex PCR. Altogether roughly 110,000 clones are present, about 90% being singletons, with the ten largest covering approximately 22%. The sequencing here drew on peripheral blood, taken on day 0 of AZD1222 vaccination. Source of these receptors: an adult in good health.

V usage is TRBV5-4 and J usage is TRBJ1-2; the match to TRBD1 covers 7 bases. The CDR3 has 14 amino acids. V was pared by 0 bases and J by 7 bases, with 6 bases of the junction left unmatched. Germline V gene data show CDR1 as SGHNT and CDR2 as YYREEE (reference sequence). The CDR3 DNA follows: TGTGCCAGCAGCTTGGGACAGGGAGATCGTGGCTACACCTTC. Translating it yields CASSLGQGDRGYTF.

The chain links TRBV7-2 to TRBJ1-1; D gene uncertain. Trimming left V 9 bases short and J 2 bases short, with 25 bases between. Germline V gene data show CDR1 as SGHTA and CDR2 as FQGNSA. The CDR3 is 17 amino acids. This CDR3 reads CASNRRPGALINTEAFF. CDR3 DNA: TGTGCCAGTAACCGTCGACCGGGCGCGTTGATAAACACTGAAGCTTTCTTT.

In DNA form, the CDR3 reads TGTGCCAGCAGTGAACAGGCTACGAGCAATCAGCCCCAGCATTTT. It is translated as CASSEQATSNQPQHF. This rearrangement joins TRBV6-1 to TRBJ1-5; D unresolved. CDR3 size: 15 residues. CDR1 is MNHNS, CDR2 SASEGT, per germline. V lost 2 bases and J 1 base, leaving 9 bases between the germline ends.

V gene TRBV5-1 combines with J gene TRBJ1-1; D call uncertain. Trimming shortened V by 0 bases and J by 0 bases, and 6 bases separated the two germline ends. The length of the CDR3 is 14 residues. The germline gives CDR1 SGHRS, CDR2 YFSETQ. DNA of the CDR3: TGCGCCAGCAGCTTGGCCGGAATGAACACTGAAGCTTTCTTT. It is translated as CASSLAGMNTEAFF.

The chain employs TRBV7-7 and TRBJ2-5, with 9 bases that match TRBD2. V shed 3 bases, J shed 8 bases, and the junction held 7 bases outside the gene matches. In germline, CDR1 is SSHAT, CDR2 FNYEAQ (reference sequence). The CDR3 is 14 residues long. CDR3 bases: TGTGCCAGCAGCTTCGGCGGGGGGGCAGTCACCCAGTACTTC. This sequence encodes CASSFGGGAVTQYF.

CDR3 sequence (DNA): TGTGCCAGCAGCCAAGATAAGGTTCTGGGGCCCCAGCATTTT. It encodes CASSQDKVLGPQHF. The chain links TRBV3-1 (or the pseudogene TRBV3-2) to TRBJ1-5; no clear D. This CDR3 comprises 14 residues. V lost 0 bases and J 9 bases, leaving 12 bases between the germline ends. CDR1 and CDR2 from the germline V gene are LGHDT and YNNKEL (reference sequence).

V gene TRBV6-5 combines with J gene TRBJ1-6; D ambiguous. V was shortened by 7 bases and J by 10 bases, with 14 bases between the two germline ends. This CDR3 comprises 13 residues. Germline lookup yields CDR1 MNHEY and CDR2 SVGAGI. The CDR3 sequence is CASNRGRASPLHF. The CDR3 region has the DNA TGTGCCAGCAACCGTGGAAGAGCCTCACCCCTCCACTTT.

The J gene is TRBJ2-3, the V gene TRBV11-2, with D possibly being TRBD2 (5 bases). The CDR3 totals 14 residues. CDR1 SGHAT and CDR2 FQNNGV come from the germline V gene. Trimming took 0 bases from V and 8 from J, leaving 12 bases between them. The CDR3, as DNA: TGTGCCAGCAGCTTAGAGTCGGGTCGGGGTACGCAGTATTTT. Translated: CASSLESGRGTQYF. The variable domain in full, completed from reference TRBV11-2 and TRBJ2-3, reads EAGVAQSPRYKIIEKRQSVAFWCNPISGHATLYWYQQILGQGPKLLIQFQNNGVVDDSQLPKDRFSAERLKGVDSTLKIQPAKLEDSAVYLCASSLESGRGTQYFGPGTRLTVL.

The chain is built from TRBV19 and TRBJ2-7, with D uncertain. The CDR3 has 14 amino acids. Germline CDR1 LNHDA, CDR2 SQIVND (reference sequence). Trimming removed 5 bases from V and 4 bases from J, with 15 bases in between. For the CDR3, the DNA is TGTGCCAGTAGTCTCCTAACCGGGCCGTACGAGCAGTACTTC. Translating it yields CASSLLTGPYEQYF.

The rearrangement joins TRBV6-5 to TRBJ2-7; no reliable D call. The CDR3 spans 10 residues. Trimming took off 5 bases at V and 2 bases at J, with 1 base between the two ends. Germline CDR1 is MNHEY and CDR2 is SVGAGI. For the CDR3, the DNA is TGTGCCAGCAGTACCTACGAGCAGTACTTC. Encoded protein: CASSTYEQYF.

J is TRBJ2-2 and V is TRBV7-2, with 8 bases identical to TRBD1. The germline V gene has CDR1 SGHTA and CDR2 FQGNSA. Trimming at V came to 5 bases and at J to 4 bases, leaving 9 bases not matched to a gene. CDR3 length: 16 amino acids. The DNA for the CDR3 is TGTGCCAGCAGCACTTGGACAGGGAAGGGCACCGGGGAGCTGTTTTTT. This codes for CASSTWTGKGTGELFF. The variable domain in full, completed from reference TRBV7-2 and TRBJ2-2, reads GAGVSQSPSNKVTEKGKDVELRCDPISGHTALYWYRQSLGQGLEFLIYFQGNSAPDKSGLPSDRFSAERTGGSVSTLTIQRTQQEDSAVYLCASSTWTGKGTGELFFGEGSRLTVL.

The CDR3 protein is CASRAGTGNDEQYF. The CDR3 coding sequence is TGTGCCAGCAGGGCCGGGACGGGGAATGACGAGCAGTACTTC. The chain employs TRBV3-1 (or the pseudogene TRBV3-2) and TRBJ2-7, with D perhaps being TRBD1 or TRBD2 (5 bases each). Germline CDR1 LGHDT, CDR2 YNNKEL (reference sequence). This CDR3 spans 14 amino acids. V was trimmed by 6 bases and J by 5 bases, leaving 17 bases between them.

The chain employs TRBV12-3 or TRBV12-4 and TRBJ1-1, with D unclear. The V gene lost 0 bases and the J gene lost 5 bases, with 7 bases spanning the gap. This CDR3 is built from 13 residues. CDR3: CASSLAVGTEAFF. The DNA of the CDR3 is TGTGCCAGCAGTTTAGCGGTTGGGACTGAAGCTTTCTTT.